This entry lists 23 T cell receptor beta chains sequenced from one sample in a study of T cell changes during pregnancy in multiple sclerosis (dated by TCRdb to between 2017 and 2020). The library came from the immunoSEQ multiplex PCR assay. The table was pulled from immuneACCESS by TCRdb, which kept in-frame rearrangements only. Such tables lose some clones; where checked, under half of the loss comes from unresolved V genes, and the rest has no known cause. A total of 42,000 or so clones appear in this sample, around 91% of them only once. The ten largest clonotypes hold approximately 11% of the sample. Here the sequenced sample was CD8+ T cells from peripheral blood mononuclear cells, taken in the first trimester of pregnancy. Receptors were obtained from a female donor with multiple sclerosis, enrolled in a pregnancy study.

V gene TRBV30 combines with J gene TRBJ1-1; D is ambiguous. The V gene's germline CDR1 is GTSNPN and CDR2 SVGIG (reference sequence). The V and J ends lost 4 bases and 1 base respectively, with 16 bases between them. This CDR3 contains 15 residues. CDR3 sequence reads: CAWIAGLGWNTEAFF. The CDR3 DNA follows: TGTGCCTGGATAGCGGGTTTAGGGTGGAACACTGAAGCTTTCTTT. Using reference TRBV30 and TRBJ1-1 for the parts outside the CDR3, the full variable domain is SQTIHQWPATLVQPVGSPLSLECTVEGTSNPNLYWYRQAAGRGLQLLFYSVGIGQISSEVPQNLSASRPQDRQFILSSKKLLLSDSGFYLCAWIAGLGWNTEAFFGQGTRLTVV.

This clone was seen a single time. The chain joins TRBV5-1 to TRBJ2-7; D unclear. V was trimmed by 0 bases and J by 5 bases, leaving 12 bases between them. Per the germline V gene, CDR1 is SGHRS and CDR2 is YFSETQ. This CDR3 has 14 residues. The CDR3 loop reads CASSLVGSFDEQYF. The CDR3 DNA reads TGCGCCAGCAGCTTGGTTGGTAGCTTCGACGAGCAGTACTTC.

This sequence joins TRBV11-2 and TRBJ2-3, with 8 nucleotides matching TRBD1. The CDR3 runs 15 residues. V shed 1 base and J 2 bases; nucleotides not matched to a gene: 2. From germline, CDR1 is SGHAT and CDR2 FQNNGV. CDR3 residues: CASSLGQGSTDTQYF. The CDR3, as DNA: TGTGCCAGCAGCTTAGGACAGGGGTCCACAGATACGCAGTATTTT.

In DNA, the CDR3 is TGTGCCAGCAGCTTGGTCTCTAGCGGGGGGAGCTCCTACGAGCAGTACTTC. Encoded protein: CASSLVSSGGSSYEQYF. The rearrangement uses TRBV7-6 and TRBJ2-7, with 11 bases lining up with TRBD2. From germline, CDR1 is SGHVS and CDR2 FNYEAQ. V dropped 3 bases and J dropped 0; count of bases not matched to a gene: 7. The CDR3 runs to 17 residues. The full variable domain, its missing parts supplied by reference TRBV7-6 and TRBJ2-7, is GAGVSQSPRYKVTKRGQDVALRCDPISGHVSLYWYRQALGQGPEFLTYFNYEAQQDKSGLPNDRFSAERPEGSISTLTIQRTEQRDSAMYRCASSLVSSGGSSYEQYFGPGTRLTVT.

The chain uses TRBV7-6 and TRBJ2-7; TRBD2 matches 7 bases. The trim removed 7 bases at V and 4 bases at J, leaving 10 bases unmatched. The CDR3 has 14 amino acids. In germline, CDR1 is SGHVS, CDR2 FNYEAQ. CDR3 nucleotides: TGTGCCAGCACTCAGGGAGGGCCGAGGTACGAGCAGTACTTC. This codes for CASTQGGPRYEQYF. Together with reference TRBV7-6 and TRBJ2-7, the CDR3 gives the full variable domain: GAGVSQSPRYKVTKRGQDVALRCDPISGHVSLYWYRQALGQGPEFLTYFNYEAQQDKSGLPNDRFSAERPEGSISTLTIQRTEQRDSAMYRCASTQGGPRYEQYFGPGTRLTVT.

The chain employs TRBV19 and TRBJ2-5, with 9 bases matching TRBD1. The V and J ends lost 3 bases and 5 bases, in that order; junction bases with no gene match: 13. Germline V gene sequence: CDR1 LNHDA, CDR2 SQIVND (reference sequence). The CDR3 spans 17 residues. Here the CDR3 reads CASSIFYRDRAGETQYF. Written as DNA, the CDR3 is TGTGCCAGTAGTATTTTCTATCGGGACAGGGCCGGTGAGACCCAGTACTTC.

CDR3 coding DNA: TGTGCCAGCAGTCTAGCGGATTCGAACACCGGGGAGCTGTTTTTT. This encodes CASSLADSNTGELFF. The V call is TRBV6-4, the J call TRBJ2-2; 7 nucleotides agree with TRBD2. The V and J ends lost 5 bases and 0 bases, in that order; junction bases with no gene match: 3. The CDR3 extends over 15 amino acids. Germline loops: CDR1 MRHNA, CDR2 SNTAGT.

This clone has a handful of counts. The CDR3 sequence is CASSPHSGTGGRNEQFF. DNA of the CDR3: TGTGCCAGCAGCCCCCATAGCGGGACAGGGGGACGAAATGAGCAGTTCTTC. V and J are TRBV7-9 and TRBJ2-1, with 11 positions matching TRBD1. CDR1 and CDR2 from the germline V gene are SEHNR and FQNEAQ (reference sequence). Trimming cost V 5 bases and J 7 bases; bases outside gene matches: 13. The CDR3 sequence is 17 residues long. Variable domain in full (rest from reference TRBV7-9 and TRBJ2-1): DTGVSQNPRHKITKRGQNVTFRCDPISEHNRLYWYRQTLGQGPEFLTYFQNEAQLEKSRLLSDRFSAERPKGSFSTLEIQRTEQGDSAMYLCASSPHSGTGGRNEQFFGPGTRLTVL.

This clone occurred once. The rearrangement joins TRBV10-3 to TRBJ2-3; TRBD2 might be the D (6 bases). This CDR3 is 13 amino acids long. The ends were cut back, 5 bases at V and 2 bases at J, with 8 bases in the middle. CDR1 and CDR2 from the germline V gene are ENHRY and SYGVKD. The CDR3 sequence is CAISPSDTDTQYF. The CDR3 DNA sequence: TGTGCCATCAGTCCTAGCGACACAGATACGCAGTATTTT.

V is TRBV19 and J is TRBJ2-1; 8 bases map to TRBD2. V shed 3 bases and J 3 bases; nucleotides not matched to a gene: 4. Germline-derived CDR1 and CDR2 are LNHDA and SQIVND (reference sequence). The CDR3 length is 15 residues. CDR3 DNA: TGTGCCAGTAGTATGGGACTAGGGGGCTACAATGAGCAGTTCTTC. Protein sequence: CASSMGLGGYNEQFF.

The CDR3 spells CASSPPTRPDEQFF. The CDR3 bases are TGTGCCAGCAGCCCCCCGACTAGGCCAGATGAGCAGTTCTTC. The rearrangement links TRBV7-9 to TRBJ2-1; D may be TRBD2 (6 bases). The germline V and J ends were trimmed by 5 bases and 8 bases, with 16 bases remaining between them. There are 14 residues in the CDR3. Germline V gene data show CDR1 as SEHNR and CDR2 as FQNEAQ (reference sequence).

The chain uses TRBV5-6 and TRBJ2-3; D possibly corresponds to TRBD1 (6 bases). Looked up from germline, CDR1 is SGHDT and CDR2 is YYEEEE. The CDR3 extends over 14 amino acids. Between the trimmed V and J ends, which lost 10 bases and 1 base, there was a span of 16 bases. This CDR3 reads CAGSLGGGTDTQYF. For the CDR3, the DNA is TGTGCCGGGTCCCTAGGGGGAGGCACAGATACGCAGTATTTT. Supplemented by reference TRBV5-6 and TRBJ2-3, the full variable domain reads DAGVTQSPTHLIKTRGQQVTLRCSPKSGHDTVSWYQQALGQGPQFIFQYYEEEERQRGNFPDRFSGHQFPNYSSELNVNALLLGDSALYLCAGSLGGGTDTQYFGPGTRLTVL.

The V and J genes are TRBV27 and TRBJ2-7; D is possibly TRBD1 (6 bases). This CDR3 comprises 14 residues. From germline, CDR1 is MNHEY and CDR2 SMNVEV (reference sequence). Trimming cost V 5 bases and J 3 bases, with 14 bases left between them. CDR3 DNA: TGTGCCAGCAGTCTCTCAGGGGCGTACTACGAGCAGTACTTC. Residues: CASSLSGAYYEQYF.

This clone was recorded once. The gene calls are TRBV19 and TRBJ1-2, with 7 bases aligning to TRBD1. Per germline, CDR1 LNHDA and CDR2 SQIVND (reference sequence). CDR3 length: 13 residues. V shed 7 bases and J 7 bases; nucleotides not matched to a gene: 9. The CDR3 region is CASTPDRVGGYTF. The CDR3 bases are TGTGCCAGTACCCCCGACAGGGTAGGTGGCTACACCTTC.

The V gene is TRBV7-9, the J gene TRBJ2-7; TRBD2 agrees at 12 bases. The J segment lost 6 bases and the V segment lost 5 bases, leaving 11 bases of the junction unmatched. Per germline, CDR1 SEHNR and CDR2 FQNEAQ (reference sequence). This CDR3 has 16 residues. CDR3 nucleotides: TGTGCCAGCAGCGTCATGGTGGGACTAGCGGGTTCCGAGCAGTACTTC. Amino acid sequence: CASSVMVGLAGSEQYF.

The chain links TRBV7-2 to TRBJ1-2; no clear D. Trimming removed 5 bases at V and 6 bases at J, with 22 bases between. The CDR3 loop spans 16 amino acids. Germline V CDR1 and CDR2: SGHTA, FQGNSA. The CDR3 coding sequence is TGTGCCAGCAGCGTTTCCCATCCGGGGTTAGGTGATGGCTACACCTTC. Translated: CASSVSHPGLGDGYTF.

V and J are TRBV7-2 and TRBJ2-7; TRBD1 matches at 11 bases. V dropped 3 bases and J dropped 1; count of bases not matched to a gene: 2. Germline values: CDR1 SGHTA, CDR2 FQGNSA. The CDR3 sequence is 15 residues long. The CDR3 DNA sequence: TGTGCCAGCAGCTTTGGGACAGGGGGTTCCTACGAGCAGTACTTC. Residues: CASSFGTGGSYEQYF.

CDR3 loop: CASSPTGGAGDIQYF. The CDR3 DNA follows: TGTGCCAGCTCACCGACGGGTGGGGCTGGGGACATTCAGTACTTC. The V and J genes are TRBV18 and TRBJ2-4, with a tentative D call TRBD1 (5 bases). V lost 3 bases to trimming and J lost 8 bases, with 17 bases between them. The CDR3 extends over 15 amino acids. Germline lookup yields CDR1 KGHSH and CDR2 LQKENI.

The chain employs TRBV4-3 and TRBJ1-4; no firm D call. CDR3 length: 17 residues. Trimming left V 1 base short and J 0 bases short, with 12 bases between. The germline CDR1 and CDR2 sequences are LGHNA and YSLEER. In DNA form, the CDR3 reads TGCGCCAGCAGCCAAGCGTGGTTGAGTGCAACTAATGAAAAACTGTTTTTT. It encodes CASSQAWLSATNEKLFF.

This clone is a singleton in its sample. The V gene is TRBV18, the J gene TRBJ2-7, with TRBD1 matching over 8 bases. CDR3 length: 17 residues. Germline V gives CDR1 KGHSH, CDR2 LQKENI. J gave up 4 bases and V 3 bases, and 14 bases lay outside the gene matches. The DNA for the CDR3 is TGTGCCAGCTCACCGTCAGGCCCCGGGCAGGGGGCTTACGAGCAGTACTTC. Encoded protein: CASSPSGPGQGAYEQYF.

V gene TRBV19 combines with J gene TRBJ1-2; no reliable D call. V gave up 3 bases and J gave up 0 bases, with 5 bases separating them. This CDR3 region has 13 residues. Germline CDR1 and CDR2: LNHDA and SQIVND (reference sequence). The CDR3 DNA is TGTGCCAGTAGTATCATAGCTAACTATGGCTACACCTTC. Translation gives CASSIIANYGYTF. The full variable domain, completed using reference TRBV19 and TRBJ1-2, is DGGITQSPKYLFRKEGQNVTLSCEQNLNHDAMYWYRQDPGQGLRLIYYSQIVNDFQKGDIAEGYSVSREKKESFPLTVTSAQKNPTAFYLCASSIIANYGYTFGSGTRLTVV.

Written as DNA, the CDR3 is TGTGCCATCAGTGAGCGGGGGAGCTCCTATAATTCACCCCTCCACTTT. Encoded protein: CAISERGSSYNSPLHF. The chain employs TRBV10-3 and TRBJ1-6, with a possible D match to TRBD1 (5 bases). In germline, CDR1 is ENHRY, CDR2 SYGVKD. The CDR3 length is 16 residues. V lost 2 bases to trimming and J lost 0 bases, with 8 bases between them.

This clone came up once. CDR3 region: CASSYVNSGVLDEQFF. The CDR3 DNA is TGTGCCAGCAGCTACGTAAATTCAGGGGTTTTAGATGAGCAGTTCTTC. This sequence joins TRBV7-6 and TRBJ2-1, with D perhaps TRBD1 (6 bases). Germline CDR1 reads SGHVS; CDR2 reads FNYEAQ. The CDR3 is made up of 16 amino acids. Trimming pared 4 bases from V and 8 bases from J, leaving 21 bases between.